Below are 13 T cell receptor beta chains sequenced from a single sample in a study of T cells in localized non-small cell lung cancer. The table came from immunoSEQ multiplex PCR; TCRdb's copy has only in-frame clones and leaves some out. The sample holds some 22,000 clones, approximately 91% seen once. The starting material was PBMCs, obtained before any cancer treatment. All receptors come from a man aged 40-75 years with stage II squamous cell lung carcinoma.

J is TRBJ2-7 and V is TRBV7-9, with D perhaps being TRBD1 or TRBD2 (6 bases each). There are 14 residues in the CDR3. V gave up 2 bases and J gave up 2 bases, with 10 bases separating them. Per the germline V gene, CDR1 is SEHNR and CDR2 is FQNEAQ (reference sequence). CDR3 sequence: CASSLSGAAYEQYF. CDR3 nucleotides: TGTGCCAGCAGCTTATCGGGGGCGGCCTACGAGCAGTACTTC.

J is TRBJ2-3 and V is TRBV5-1; no clear D. The CDR3 has 14 amino acids. The germline gives CDR1 SGHRS, CDR2 YFSETQ. Trimming stripped 0 bases from V and 3 bases from J, with 8 bases between. CDR3 sequence reads: CASSLDARTDTQYF. The CDR3 coding sequence is TGCGCCAGCAGCTTGGACGCCCGAACAGATACGCAGTATTTT.

CDR3 sequence (DNA): TGTGCCAGCAGTGAAGGTGGGGCGGAGAACTATGGCTACACCTTC. Translated, it gives CASSEGGAENYGYTF. The chain recombines TRBV6-1 with TRBJ1-2, with D possibly TRBD1 on 5 matching bases. The CDR3 totals 15 residues. Germline V gives CDR1 MNHNS, CDR2 SASEGT. V lost 1 base and J lost 2, with 11 bases in between.

This clone was seen only once. This chain uses TRBV29-1 with TRBJ1-2, with D hard to call. This CDR3 contains 12 residues. V was clipped by 4 bases and J by 5 bases, with 11 bases between them. Germline values: CDR1 SQVTM, CDR2 ANQGSEA. CDR3 amino acids: CSVGAGLYGYTF. The CDR3 DNA follows: TGCAGCGTTGGTGCCGGGCTTTATGGCTACACCTTC.

This clone was observed a single time. The chain uses TRBV21-1 and TRBJ1-3. TRBV21-1 is reported as a pseudogene. The CDR3 is 14 residues long. CDR3 DNA sequence: TGTGCCAGCAGCACCCGAGGGACGTCCAACACCATATATTTT. It encodes CASSTRGTSNTIYF.

V gene TRBV11-3 combines with J gene TRBJ2-1, with 7 bases aligning to TRBD1. CDR1 SGHNT and CDR2 YENEEA come from the germline V gene. The V segment lost 5 bases and the J segment 1 base; nucleotides outside the gene matches: 2. This CDR3 is built from 14 residues. CDR3 residues: CASSPRGSYNEQFF. Here the CDR3 DNA reads TGTGCCAGCAGCCCCAGGGGGTCCTACAATGAGCAGTTCTTC.

The chain employs TRBV2 and TRBJ2-7; D is tentatively TRBD1 or TRBD2 (5 bases each). The CDR3 covers 13 residues. V lost 7 bases, J lost 6 bases, and 16 bases lay in between. Germline CDR1 SNHLY, CDR2 FYNNEI. CDR3 in amino acids: CASTLTGLSEQYF. As DNA, the CDR3 is TGTGCCAGCACCCTGACGGGGCTGAGCGAGCAGTACTTC.

The chain uses TRBV9 and TRBJ2-6; D is ambiguous. CDR1 is SGDLS, CDR2 YYNGEE, per germline. The CDR3 covers 18 residues. V was trimmed by 0 bases and J by 4 bases, leaving 17 bases between them. CDR3 sequence reads: CASSVDMARPGGANVLTF. CDR3 DNA: TGTGCCAGCAGCGTAGATATGGCCCGACCAGGCGGGGCCAACGTCCTGACTTTC.

The chain combines TRBV19 with TRBJ1-2, with TRBD1 as a possible D gene (6 bases). This CDR3 has 16 amino acids. In germline, CDR1 is LNHDA, CDR2 SQIVND (reference sequence). Trimming cost V 3 bases and J 2 bases, with 16 bases left between them. The CDR3 region is CASSMLTGALNYGYTF. The CDR3 bases are TGTGCCAGTAGTATGCTGACAGGAGCTTTGAACTATGGCTACACCTTC. The entire variable domain, with the rest obtained from reference TRBV19 and TRBJ1-2, is as follows: DGGITQSPKYLFRKEGQNVTLSCEQNLNHDAMYWYRQDPGQGLRLIYYSQIVNDFQKGDIAEGYSVSREKKESFPLTVTSAQKNPTAFYLCASSMLTGALNYGYTFGSGTRLTVV.

The chain links TRBV9 to TRBJ2-1; weak D call: TRBD2 (6 bases). Trimming removed 4 bases from V and 3 bases from J, with 14 bases in between. CDR1 and CDR2 (germline): SGDLS, YYNGEE. The CDR3 runs 15 residues. The CDR3 sequence: CASSPFGDFYNEQFF. The CDR3 DNA follows: TGTGCCAGCAGCCCGTTCGGGGACTTCTACAATGAGCAGTTCTTC.

V gene TRBV19 combines with J gene TRBJ2-3, with D maybe TRBD2 (7 bases). The V and J ends lost 7 bases and 2 bases respectively, with 10 bases between them. This CDR3 contains 13 residues. Germline V lookup: CDR1 LNHDA, CDR2 SQIVND (reference sequence). CDR3 loop: CASNGGLTDTQYF. For the CDR3, the DNA is TGTGCCAGTAACGGGGGGCTCACAGATACGCAGTATTTT.

The rearrangement uses TRBV11-2 and TRBJ2-3; 9 bases match TRBD2. The length of the CDR3 is 16 residues. The V segment lost 6 bases and the J segment 0 bases; nucleotides outside the gene matches: 7. Germline assignment: CDR1 SGHAT and CDR2 FQNNGV. CDR3 sequence: CASSPSGGPSTDTQYF. CDR3 DNA sequence: TGTGCCAGCAGTCCAAGCGGGGGGCCGAGCACAGATACGCAGTATTTT.

As DNA, the CDR3 is TGTGCCAGCAGCCCCAACCTAGTTCCTACCGGGGAGCTGTTTTTT. Translating gives CASSPNLVPTGELFF. The V and J genes are TRBV28 and TRBJ2-2; D remains unclear. CDR3 length: 15 residues. V lost 6 bases and J lost 5, with 16 bases in between. Germline CDR1 is MDHEN and CDR2 is SYDVKM.